A selection of T cell receptor beta chains follows, all from one sample in a study of T-cell reconstitution after alpha-beta-depleted transplantation in children. TCRdb re-analysed the PCR reads in MiXCR, keeping a single row per CDR3 protein. Among 640,000 or so distinct CDR3 sequences, around 17% were seen once, and the ten largest hold around 0.96%. This material consisted of PBMCs from the stem cell graft donor, taken from the stem cell graft. The receptors were sampled from a human donor who donated a stem cell graft to a child with acute myeloid leukemia. CDR3s include the opening cysteine and the closing phenylalanine or tryptophan. The order of the fields is D gene, V gene, CDR3 protein. The D gene is left open where the match is weak.

TRBD1,TRBV7-2,CASSSGQIYQPQHF
.,TRBV5-6,CASSLDDNPNEQFF
TRBD2,TRBV6-2/TRBV6-3,CASRTGTSNREQYF
.,TRBV20-1,CSARVVPDTQYF
.,TRBV18,CASSTADYSNQPQHF
.,TRBV7-2,CASSSRQRAYNEQFF
.,TRBV12-3/TRBV12-4,CASSSLVETQYF
TRBD1,TRBV6-5,CASSYTGTGRAFF
.,TRBV29-1,CSVADGYSNQPQHF
.,TRBV6-2/TRBV6-3,CASSYSRSTNYGYTF
.,TRBV12-3/TRBV12-4,CASSSLTGTFYNEQFF
TRBD2,TRBV12-3/TRBV12-4,CASSAGGPEQFF
.,TRBV12-3/TRBV12-4,CASSPTPAWELFF
.,TRBV20-1,CSATTMLEPQETQYF
.,TRBV20-1,CSARDSARTYNQPQHF
TRBD1,TRBV15,CATSQDRGNSPLHF
.,TRBV7-9,CASSSTNLGDTQYF
.,TRBV7-2,CASSLAIRVEYNEQFF